This TCR beta chain was observed in a study of identical twins. General observations from the study: Possibly, invariant MAIT and iNKT cells partly confounded zero-insertion analyses.

A single record per CDR3 protein comes from TCRdb applying MiXCR to the 5' RACE reads. The sample shows about 720,000 distinct CDR3 sequences, 15% to 20% of them seen only once. Only a few counts were recorded for this clonotype. The antigen remains undetermined. This CDR3 has 16 residues. Looked up from germline, CDR1 is MNHEY and CDR2 is SVGAGI. Trimming stripped 0 bases from V and 7 bases from J, with 13 bases between. These same records also appear under a second study, on T cells expressing NK-cell markers. That paper states: Similarly, these clonotypes led the CD3+CD56-NKG2C+ fraction as well in several donors. Expanded clones of NKG2C+ T cells had an unclear HCMV specificity.

Material for sequencing was PBMCs. The TCR was taken from a woman aged 18-29 years in good health. The chain joins TRBV6-5 to TRBJ1-6; maybe TRBD1 (5 bases). The CDR3 nucleotides are TGTGCCAGCAGTTACTCAGGGGTAATGGAGAATTCACCCCTCCACTTT. Translated: CASSYSGVMENSPLHF.